These 32 T cell receptor beta chains were sequenced from one sample in a study of siplizumab effects on memory and regulatory T cells. The repertoire was sequenced with immunoSEQ multiplex PCR; TCRdb's copy has only in-frame clones and lacks some. The sample shows over 55,000 clones, less than 90% of them seen only once. The sequenced sample consisted of memory CD4+ T cells sorted from blood. These receptors came from a human donor in good health.

The chain recombines TRBV15 with TRBJ1-5; no firm D call. Germline CDR1 reads LNHNV; CDR2 reads YYDKDF (reference sequence). The CDR3 is 13 residues long. The V and J ends lost 8 bases and 3 bases respectively, with 11 bases between them. CDR3 sequence: CATSADNNQPQHF. DNA for the CDR3: TGTGCCACCTCGGCAGACAACAATCAGCCCCAGCATTTT.

The J gene is TRBJ2-3, the V gene TRBV6-5; D remains ambiguous. CDR3 length equals 13 residues. Between the trimmed V and J ends, which lost 6 bases and 2 bases, there was a span of 9 bases. Germline loops: CDR1 MNHEY, CDR2 SVGAGI. CDR3 coding DNA: TGTGCCAGCAGCGAAAAAATCACAGATACGCAGTATTTT. Protein: CASSEKITDTQYF.

The rearrangement uses TRBV7-3 and TRBJ1-5, with D maybe TRBD1 (5 bases). The CDR3 consists of 13 residues. Germline CDR1 SGHTA, CDR2 FQGTGA. V lost 0 bases and J lost 5, with 5 bases in between. The CDR3 loop reads CASSLTGDQPQHF. The CDR3 nucleotides are TGTGCCAGCAGCTTAACAGGGGATCAGCCCCAGCATTTT.

The genes are TRBV6-5 and TRBJ1-1; 8 nucleotides align to TRBD1. Germline trimming cut 7 bases from V and 6 bases from J; bases unmatched to any gene: 10. Germline lookup yields CDR1 MNHEY and CDR2 SVGAGI. The CDR3 length is 14 residues. CDR3 coding DNA: TGTGCCAGCAATATACCCCAGGGGGCCGCTGAAGCTTTCTTT. Translated: CASNIPQGAAEAFF.

The CDR3 loop is CASSPTQRDGYTF. For the CDR3, the DNA is TGTGCCAGCAGCCCGACGCAGCGCGATGGCTACACCTTC. The gene calls are TRBV7-9 and TRBJ1-2; D not resolved. V was pared by 5 bases and J by 6 bases, with 13 bases between. From germline, CDR1 is SEHNR and CDR2 FQNEAQ (reference sequence). The CDR3 sequence is 13 residues long.

This clone was detected a few times. The chain uses TRBV7-9 and TRBJ2-7; D is uncertain. CDR1 is SEHNR, CDR2 FQNEAQ, per germline (reference sequence). Trimming shortened V by 5 bases and J by 3 bases, and 8 bases separated the two germline ends. The CDR3 covers 12 residues. The CDR3 is CASSVDVYEQYF. As DNA, the CDR3 is TGTGCCAGCAGCGTCGATGTCTACGAGCAGTACTTC.

This clone has a single count. The CDR3 region is CASSPYSEVEAFF. DNA for the CDR3: TGTGCCAGCTCACCTTACTCGGAGGTTGAAGCTTTCTTT. The chain employs TRBV18 and TRBJ1-1; D call uncertain. Trimming left V 3 bases short and J 7 bases short, with 12 bases between. The length of the CDR3 is 13 residues. Germline V CDR1 and CDR2: KGHSH, LQKENI.

In DNA, the CDR3 is TGCAGCGTTGATGATGATTCCTACGAGCAGTACTTC. This codes for CSVDDDSYEQYF. V and J are TRBV29-1 and TRBJ2-7; D not resolved. This CDR3 is 12 amino acids long. The germline CDR1 and CDR2 sequences are SQVTM and ANQGSEA. Deletions cut 3 bases from V and 1 base from J, with 7 bases between.

The chain links TRBV20-1 to TRBJ1-2; tentative D call: TRBD1 (6 bases). V lost 4 bases and J lost 12, with 15 bases in between. Per germline, CDR1 DFQATT and CDR2 SNEGSKA (reference sequence). The CDR3 contains 11 residues. The CDR3 sequence: CSAKGGKVHTF. As DNA, the CDR3 is TGCAGTGCTAAGGGGGGGAAGGTACACACCTTC.

The rearrangement joins TRBV5-6 to TRBJ2-7, with D perhaps TRBD1 (6 bases). This CDR3 has 14 amino acids. CDR1 and CDR2 (germline): SGHDT, YYEEEE. Trimming cost V 4 bases and J 2 bases, with 13 bases left between them. This chain's CDR3 is CASSRSGQPYEQYF. In DNA form, the CDR3 reads TGTGCCAGCAGCCGATCGGGACAACCCTACGAGCAGTACTTC. Full variable domain (missing parts from reference TRBV5-6 and TRBJ2-7): DAGVTQSPTHLIKTRGQQVTLRCSPKSGHDTVSWYQQALGQGPQFIFQYYEEEERQRGNFPDRFSGHQFPNYSSELNVNALLLGDSALYLCASSRSGQPYEQYFGPGTRLTVT.

The V gene is TRBV5-1, the J gene TRBJ1-6; tentatively, D is TRBD1 (5 bases). Germline V gene data show CDR1 as SGHRS and CDR2 as YFSETQ. This CDR3 has 16 amino acids. V was pared by 2 bases and J by 7 bases, with 16 bases between. The CDR3 here is CASSFQNRDVNSPLHF. The CDR3 bases are TGCGCCAGCAGCTTCCAAAATCGGGACGTCAATTCACCCCTCCACTTT. The full variable domain, in which reference TRBV5-1 and TRBJ1-6 provide the parts outside the CDR3, is KAGVTQTPRYLIKTRGQQVTLSCSPISGHRSVSWYQQTPGQGLQFLFEYFSETQRNKGNFPGRFSGRQFSNSRSEMNVSTLELGDSALYLCASSFQNRDVNSPLHFGNGTRLTVT.

The chain employs TRBV7-2 and TRBJ1-1; no reliable D call. Germline CDR1 and CDR2: SGHTA and FQGNSA. There are 14 residues in the CDR3. Trimming cost V 5 bases and J 1 base, with 11 bases left between them. CDR3 in amino acids: CASSPAGANTEAFF. The CDR3 nucleotides read TGTGCCAGCAGCCCTGCGGGCGCGAACACTGAAGCTTTCTTT. The full variable domain, rest sourced from reference TRBV7-2 and TRBJ1-1, is GAGVSQSPSNKVTEKGKDVELRCDPISGHTALYWYRQSLGQGLEFLIYFQGNSAPDKSGLPSDRFSAERTGGSVSTLTIQRTQQEDSAVYLCASSPAGANTEAFFGQGTRLTVV.

This rearrangement joins TRBV5-4 to TRBJ2-2; TRBD2 aligns across 7 bases. Per the germline V gene, CDR1 is SGHNT and CDR2 is YYREEE (reference sequence). V was clipped by 2 bases and J by 3 bases; unmatched bases: 1. This CDR3 region has 14 residues. The CDR3 loop reads CASSLTSDTGELFF. Written as DNA, the CDR3 is TGTGCCAGCAGCTTAACTAGCGACACCGGGGAGCTGTTTTTT.

The J gene is TRBJ2-5, the V gene TRBV9, with D possibly TRBD2 on 6 matching bases. The CDR3 runs 15 residues. Germline V gives CDR1 SGDLS, CDR2 YYNGEE. Trimming shortened V by 4 bases and J by 4 bases, and 17 bases separated the two germline ends. CDR3 DNA sequence: TGTGCCAGCAGCACCCCCGGAGGGGTGGCAGAGACCCAGTACTTC. Protein sequence: CASSTPGGVAETQYF.

The J gene is TRBJ2-7, the V gene TRBV7-2, with 9 positions matching TRBD2. With 0 bases clipped from V and 4 bases from J, the junction kept 4 bases outside the gene matches. This CDR3 contains 15 residues. Per the germline V gene, CDR1 is SGHTA and CDR2 is FQGNSA. CDR3: CASSLALAGVYEQYF. In DNA form, the CDR3 reads TGTGCCAGCAGCTTAGCGTTAGCGGGGGTATACGAGCAGTACTTC.

The chain is built from TRBV21-1 and TRBJ1-1; the table calls TRBD1, which could not be checked here. TRBV21-1 corresponds to a pseudogene. This CDR3 contains 16 residues. CDR3 nucleotides: TGTGCCAGCAGCAAAAAGGTACGGGCAGGGGAGTTTGAAGCTTTCTTT. Translation gives CASSKKVRAGEFEAFF.

The CDR3 coding sequence is TGTGCCTGGCGACAGGGTAATAGGGCAGATACGCAGTATTTT. Translating it yields CAWRQGNRADTQYF. V is TRBV30 and J is TRBJ2-3; 7 nucleotides agree with TRBD1. CDR1 GTSNPN and CDR2 SVGIG come from the germline V gene (reference sequence). The CDR3 is made up of 14 amino acids. With 5 bases clipped from V and 4 bases from J, the junction kept 9 bases outside the gene matches.

The rearrangement joins TRBV2 to TRBJ1-6, with 7 nucleotides matching TRBD1. The CDR3 sequence is 14 residues long. V was clipped by 4 bases and J by 7 bases; unmatched bases: 4. Per the germline V gene, CDR1 is SNHLY and CDR2 is FYNNEI. CDR3 in amino acids: CASSGDSENSPLHF. In DNA, the CDR3 is TGTGCCAGCAGTGGGGACAGCGAGAATTCACCCCTCCACTTT.

With regard to this clone: Other DNA sequences of this sample code for an identical CDR3. The chain links TRBV7-2 to TRBJ2-5, with a weak D call TRBD1 (6 bases). CDR1 and CDR2 from the germline V gene are SGHTA and FQGNSA. V lost 5 bases and J lost 2, with 9 bases in between. The CDR3 runs to 13 residues. The CDR3 DNA reads as TGTGCCAGCAGCCGCGACAGGCAAGAGACCCAGTACTTC. It encodes CASSRDRQETQYF.

The chain carries TRBV7-3 and TRBJ2-5, with D possibly being TRBD1 (5 bases). Germline V CDR1 and CDR2: SGHTA, FQGTGA. Trimming stripped 3 bases from V and 5 bases from J, with 10 bases between. The CDR3 is 13 residues long. The CDR3 region is CASSLVRDETQYF. DNA of the CDR3: TGTGCCAGCAGCTTGGTCAGGGATGAGACCCAGTACTTC.

This sequence joins TRBV5-1 and TRBJ1-2; 8 bases match TRBD1. Trimming took 0 bases from V and 7 from J; bases not matched to a gene: 8. There are 15 residues in the CDR3. Germline V gene sequence: CDR1 SGHRS, CDR2 YFSETQ. DNA for the CDR3: TGCGCCAGCAGCTTGGCCGGACAGGGTGTGGGTGGCTACACCTTC. Translation: CASSLAGQGVGGYTF.

The CDR3 loop reads CASSWGTSGTMPYEQYF. The CDR3 coding sequence is TGCGCCAGCAGCTGGGGGACTAGCGGGACCATGCCCTACGAGCAGTACTTC. The chain has TRBV5-1 and TRBJ2-7, with 13 bases matching TRBD2. Germline values: CDR1 SGHRS, CDR2 YFSETQ. V trimming: 3 bases; J trimming: 2 bases; junction bases outside the gene matches: 8. This CDR3 has 17 residues.

The genes are TRBV7-8 and TRBJ1-1, with D unresolved. Trimming left V 2 bases short and J 1 base short, with 11 bases between. Germline assignment: CDR1 SGHVS and CDR2 FQNEAQ. The CDR3 spans 15 residues. The CDR3 reads CASSLLAVGNTEAFF. CDR3 sequence (DNA): TGTGCCAGCAGCTTATTGGCGGTAGGGAACACTGAAGCTTTCTTT. Full variable domain (rest looked up from reference TRBV7-8 and TRBJ1-1): GAGVSQSPRYKVAKRGQDVALRCDPISGHVSLFWYQQALGQGPEFLTYFQNEAQLDKSGLPSDRFFAERPEGSVSTLKIQRTQQEDSAVYLCASSLLAVGNTEAFFGQGTRLTVV.

For the CDR3, the DNA is TGTGCCAGCTCATCAATAACCGGGAAGGGTGGCTACACCTTC. Amino acid sequence: CASSSITGKGGYTF. The V gene is TRBV18, the J gene TRBJ1-2; D not certain. V lost 5 bases to trimming and J lost 7 bases, with 17 bases between them. CDR3 length: 14 amino acids. Germline values: CDR1 KGHSH, CDR2 LQKENI. Looking up the rest from reference TRBV18 and TRBJ1-2 gives the full variable domain: NAGVMQNPRHLVRRRGQEARLRCSPMKGHSHVYWYRQLPEEGLKFMVYLQKENIIDESGMPKERFSAEFPKEGPSILRIQQVVRGDSAAYFCASSSITGKGGYTFGSGTRLTVV.

This clone was seen more than once but under ten times. V gene TRBV11-3 combines with J gene TRBJ2-2, with TRBD1 matching over 8 bases. Germline V gives CDR1 SGHNT, CDR2 YENEEA. The CDR3 runs 15 residues. The V and J ends lost 3 bases and 4 bases, in that order; junction bases with no gene match: 4. CDR3 bases: TGTGCCAGCAGCTTCCAGGGGGCAGGCACCGGGGAGCTGTTTTTT. Protein product: CASSFQGAGTGELFF.

The rearrangement joins TRBV18 to TRBJ2-1; TRBD2 aligns across 10 bases. This CDR3 region has 15 residues. The germline gives CDR1 KGHSH, CDR2 LQKENI. V trimming: 5 bases; J trimming: 9 bases; junction bases outside the gene matches: 10. CDR3 sequence (DNA): TGTGCCAGCTCATCATCCAGCGGGGGGGCCGGTGAGCAGTTCTTC. It encodes CASSSSSGGAGEQFF.

The chain carries TRBV4-1 and TRBJ2-7; possibly TRBD1 or TRBD2 for D (5 bases each). The germline V gene encodes CDR1 MGHRA and CDR2 YSYEKL. V gave up 1 base and J gave up 7 bases, with 23 bases separating them. CDR3 length: 17 amino acids. The CDR3 spells CASSQVGVIPDDGEQYF. In DNA form, the CDR3 reads TGCGCCAGCAGCCAAGTGGGGGTAATCCCCGATGATGGAGAGCAGTACTTC.

The rearrangement joins TRBV9 to TRBJ1-1; D unresolved. CDR3 size: 14 residues. Germline-derived CDR1 and CDR2 are SGDLS and YYNGEE. The V and J ends lost 0 bases and 6 bases respectively, with 12 bases between them. This chain's CDR3 is CASSVAFGVSEAFF. The CDR3 DNA follows: TGTGCCAGCAGCGTAGCTTTCGGGGTCTCTGAAGCTTTCTTT.

This chain uses TRBV16 with TRBJ2-7; 7 bases are shared with TRBD1. V was clipped by 0 bases and J by 6 bases; unmatched bases: 5. The CDR3 runs to 14 residues. The germline V gene has CDR1 KGHSY and CDR2 FQNENV. The CDR3 here is CASSQSRGGGEQYF. The CDR3 DNA is TGTGCCAGCAGCCAATCGAGAGGGGGCGGCGAGCAGTACTTC.

The chain uses TRBV6-1 and TRBJ2-5; D uncertain. This CDR3 contains 11 residues. Per the germline V gene, CDR1 is MNHNS and CDR2 is SASEGT. V was pared by 10 bases and J by 11 bases, with 17 bases between. The CDR3 loop is CATKDIVFQYF. The CDR3 DNA is TGTGCCACCAAAGACATAGTCTTTCAGTACTTC.

The rearrangement links TRBV7-9 to TRBJ2-1, with D perhaps assigned TRBD1 or TRBD2 (5 bases each). CDR1 is SEHNR and CDR2 is FQNEAQ in the germline V gene (reference sequence). Trimming removed 7 bases at V and 4 bases at J, with 11 bases between. CDR3 length equals 13 residues. The CDR3 protein is CASTSWGYNEQFF. Here the CDR3 DNA reads TGTGCCAGCACGTCGTGGGGGTACAATGAGCAGTTCTTC.

CDR3 amino acids: CASREGEAGNEQFF. The CDR3 coding sequence is TGTGCCAGCCGGGAGGGGGAAGCCGGTAATGAGCAGTTCTTC. The chain employs TRBV2 and TRBJ2-1, with 8 bases aligning to TRBD2. CDR3 length equals 14 residues. CDR1 and CDR2 (germline): SNHLY, FYNNEI. J lost 7 bases, V lost 8 bases, and 10 bases had no gene match. Full variable domain (remainder filled in from reference TRBV2 and TRBJ2-1): EPEVTQTPSHQVTQMGQEVILRCVPISNHLYFYWYRQILGQKVEFLVSFYNNEISEKSEIFDDQFSVERPDGSNFTLKIRSTKLEDSAMYFCASREGEAGNEQFFGPGTRLTVL.